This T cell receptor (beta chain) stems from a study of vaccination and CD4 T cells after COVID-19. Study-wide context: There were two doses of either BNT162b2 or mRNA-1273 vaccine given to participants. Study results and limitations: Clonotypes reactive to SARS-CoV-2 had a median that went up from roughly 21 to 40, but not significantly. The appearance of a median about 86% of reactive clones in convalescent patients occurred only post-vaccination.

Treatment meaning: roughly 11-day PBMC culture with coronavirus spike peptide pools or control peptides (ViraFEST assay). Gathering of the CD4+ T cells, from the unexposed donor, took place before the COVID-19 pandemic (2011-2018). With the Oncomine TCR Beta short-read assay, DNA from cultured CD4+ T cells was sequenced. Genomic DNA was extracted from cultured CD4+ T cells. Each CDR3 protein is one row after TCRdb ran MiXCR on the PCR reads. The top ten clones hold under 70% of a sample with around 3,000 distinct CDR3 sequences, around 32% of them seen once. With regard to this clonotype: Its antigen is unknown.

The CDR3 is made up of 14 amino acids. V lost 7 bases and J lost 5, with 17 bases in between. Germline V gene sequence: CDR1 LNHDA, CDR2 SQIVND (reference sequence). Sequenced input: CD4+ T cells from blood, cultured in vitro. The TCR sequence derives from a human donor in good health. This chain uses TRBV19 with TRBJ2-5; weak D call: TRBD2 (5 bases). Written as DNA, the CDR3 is TGTGCCAGTATCATGGGAGAGGTTTTGGAGACCCAGTACTTC. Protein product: CASIMGEVLETQYF.